The 5 T cell receptor beta chains listed next were all sequenced from one sample in a study of cytomegalovirus exposure and HLA in healthy donors (dated 2017 in TCRdb). Library method: the immunoSEQ multiplex PCR assay. For the multiplex PCR, a mixture combining 60 forward primers for TCR Vbeta segments and 13 reverse primers for TCR Jbeta segments was used. Held by TCRdb, this immuneACCESS table contains in-frame sequences only and omits some clones. Under half of the omission traces to an unresolved V gene where checked; the cause of the rest is unknown. Counted in this sample were some 99,000 clones; 76% of them appeared once. The ten largest account for over 7% of the sample. The source material was PBMCs. Source of these receptors: a woman in her forties or fifties in good health and CMV-seropositive.

This chain links TRBV5-4 with TRBJ2-7; 7 nucleotides line up with TRBD2. The CDR3 length is 15 residues. CDR1 is SGHNT, CDR2 YYREEE, per germline (reference sequence). The J segment lost 3 bases and the V segment lost 1 base, leaving 7 bases of the junction unmatched. The CDR3 coding sequence is TGTGCCAGCAGCTTGCCGGGAGGCCATCTCTACGAGCAGTACTTC. Translated: CASSLPGGHLYEQYF. The whole variable domain, remainder taken from reference TRBV5-4 and TRBJ2-7, is ETGVTQSPTHLIKTRGQQVTLRCSSQSGHNTVSWYQQALGQGPQFIFQYYREEENGRGNFPPRFSGLQFPNYSSELNVNALELDDSALYLCASSLPGGHLYEQYFGPGTRLTVT.

The chain recombines TRBV18 with TRBJ1-2, with TRBD1 matching 8 bases. Trimming took 2 bases from V and 4 from J; bases not matched to a gene: 6. The germline V gene encodes CDR1 KGHSH and CDR2 LQKENI. The CDR3 consists of 15 residues. The CDR3 DNA is TGTGCCAGCTCACCAGTGCAGGGGGCTTTCTATGGCTACACCTTC. Amino acid sequence: CASSPVQGAFYGYTF.

Comment on this clone: A junction end diverges from the germline sequence, so it may reflect a read error. V and J are TRBV7-9 and TRBJ1-2; unclear D gene. Germline CDR1 and CDR2: SEHNR and FQNEAQ (reference sequence). This CDR3 is 15 amino acids long. The CDR3 spells CSSSLLISPNYGYTF. CDR3 nucleotides: TGTTCCAGCAGCCTTTTAATATCTCCTAACTATGGCTACACCTTC.

This rearrangement joins TRBV9 to TRBJ2-1; D is possibly TRBD1 (6 bases). V lost 0 bases and J 4 bases, leaving 14 bases between the germline ends. The CDR3 has 16 residues. The germline gives CDR1 SGDLS, CDR2 YYNGEE. As DNA, the CDR3 is TGTGCCAGCAGCGTAGGATTAACAGGGTCGTACAATGAGCAGTTCTTC. It is translated as CASSVGLTGSYNEQFF.

The CDR3 spells CACDRVSGELFF. CDR3 bases: TGTGCCTGCGACAGGGTCTCGGGGGAGCTGTTTTTT. The V gene is TRBV19, the J gene TRBJ2-2, with TRBD1 matching over 7 bases. Germline-derived CDR1 and CDR2 are LNHDA and SQIVND (reference sequence). This CDR3 has 12 residues. The V and J ends lost 11 bases and 8 bases, in that order; junction bases with no gene match: 8.